This T cell receptor beta chain was identified during a study of cytomegalovirus exposure and HLA in healthy donors. Regarding the study as a whole: A classifier reportedly called cytomegalovirus status with high sensitivity and specificity.

It was with 60 Vbeta and 13 Jbeta primers that the PCR ran. Here immunoSEQ multiplex PCR was the method, and the copy in TCRdb shows in-frame clones only, minus some. The sample lists 150,000 to 200,000 clones; roughly 80% were seen once. This clone was seen a handful of times. What it binds is unknown. Trimming pared 4 bases from V and 6 bases from J, leaving 18 bases between. Germline assignment: CDR1 LGHNA and CDR2 YNFKEQ. The CDR3 is 15 amino acids. The sequence derives from a boy between 10 and 17 years old in good health and CMV-seronegative. Sample: PBMCs. V gene TRBV4-2 combines with J gene TRBJ1-2, with D possibly matching TRBD1 (5 bases). The CDR3 here is CASSPRGGSKDGYTF. The CDR3 DNA is TGTGCCAGCAGCCCCCGGGGCGGGAGTAAAGATGGCTACACCTTC.